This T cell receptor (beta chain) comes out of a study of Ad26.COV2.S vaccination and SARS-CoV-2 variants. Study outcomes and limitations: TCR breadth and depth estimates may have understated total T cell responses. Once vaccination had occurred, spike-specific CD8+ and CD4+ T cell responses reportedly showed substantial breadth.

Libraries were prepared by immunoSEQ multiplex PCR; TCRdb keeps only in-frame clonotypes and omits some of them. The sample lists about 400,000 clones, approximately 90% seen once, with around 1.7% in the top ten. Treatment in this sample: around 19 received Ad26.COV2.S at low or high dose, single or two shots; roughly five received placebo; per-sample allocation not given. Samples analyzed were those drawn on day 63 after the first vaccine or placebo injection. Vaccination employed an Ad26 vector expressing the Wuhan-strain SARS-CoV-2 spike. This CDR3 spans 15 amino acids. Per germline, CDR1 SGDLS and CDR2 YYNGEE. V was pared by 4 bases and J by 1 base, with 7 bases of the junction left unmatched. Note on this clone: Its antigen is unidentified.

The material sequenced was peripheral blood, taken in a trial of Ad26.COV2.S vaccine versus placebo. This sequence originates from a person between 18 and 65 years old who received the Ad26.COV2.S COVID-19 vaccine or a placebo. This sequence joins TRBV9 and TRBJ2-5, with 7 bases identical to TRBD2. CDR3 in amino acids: CASSQSLAVQETQYF. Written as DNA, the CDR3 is TGTGCCAGCAGCCAAAGTCTAGCGGTCCAAGAGACCCAGTACTTC.